This TCR beta chain derives from a study of OX40 agonist ivuxolimab in advanced cancers. Study-wide results and caveats: The authors also found low normalized T-cell clonal expansion in some nonresponders.

Libraries were prepared by immunoSEQ multiplex PCR; TCRdb keeps only in-frame clonotypes and omits some of them. The sample shows around 100,000 clones, roughly 95% of them seen only once. This CDR3 comprises 18 residues. On this clone: Antigen specificity is unknown.

The clonotype was recovered from an adult with an advanced solid tumor such as melanoma, head and neck, liver or kidney cancer. This chain uses TRBV21-1 with TRBJ1-3; the D segment call TRBD1 is taken from the table without a DNA check. TRBV21-1 has pseudogene status. The sequencing used CD4+ or CD8+ T cells sorted from blood, collected in a trial of the OX40 agonist ivuxolimab. The DNA for the CDR3 is TGTGCCAGCAGCAGCCGGGACAGGGGGCCTGGAACTGGAAACACCATATATTTT. This codes for CASSSRDRGPGTGNTIYF.